This T cell receptor beta chain appears in the sequencing data of a study of regulatory T cells in long-lasting Graves disease. Library construction for TCR beta used iRepertoire HTBI primers and Arm-PCR of CDR3 regions. From the multiplex PCR reads, TCRdb called clonotypes with MiXCR, one entry per CDR3 protein. The sample shows approximately 540,000 distinct CDR3 sequences, 12% of them seen only once. This clonotype was detected many times. The time point is: newly diagnosed GD, antithyroid drugs for less than 3 months. With RNA extracted from PBMCs as input, the TCR library was made. Trimming removed 6 bases at V and 4 bases at J, with 7 bases between. The CDR3 is 12 residues long. Germline lookup yields CDR1 LNHNV and CDR2 YYDKDF (reference sequence). These data also formed part of another study, on T cells in Graves' hyperthyroidism and ophthalmopathy.

The clonotype was recovered from a woman in her twenties or thirties with Graves disease. The sample in question was peripheral blood mononuclear cells (PBMCs), obtained at new diagnosis, from a patient treated with antithyroid drugs. The V call is TRBV15, the J call TRBJ1-3; D is unclear. The CDR3 bases are TGTGCCACCAGAGGTTCGGGAAACACCATATATTTT. This sequence encodes CATRGSGNTIYF.